These 17 T cell receptor beta chains came from one sample sequenced in a study of breast tumors, draining lymph nodes, adjacent tissues. Breast cancer patients provided tissue from their axillary draining lymph nodes. TCRdb re-derived calls from the multiplex PCR reads in MiXCR, one entry per CDR3 protein. The sample yields approximately 140,000 distinct CDR3 sequences, roughly 33% seen once. Specimen: axillary lymph node tissue. Receptors originate from a female donor with breast cancer. Some clones in this sample may be carry-over from other donors' samples.

This clonotype was counted ten times or more. The genes are TRBV20-1 and TRBJ1-4, with D perhaps TRBD1 (5 bases). Per the germline V gene, CDR1 is DFQATT and CDR2 is SNEGSKA (reference sequence). The CDR3 sequence is 15 residues long. V lost 5 bases and J lost 4, with 17 bases in between. CDR3 region: CSADVQESVNEKLFF. Here the CDR3 DNA reads TGCAGTGCTGACGTACAGGAATCCGTTAATGAAAAACTGTTTTTT.

Concerning this clonotype itself: An end of the junction does not agree with germline; a read error may underlie this. The gene calls are TRBV5-1 and TRBJ2-1; 12 nucleotides line up with TRBD2. CDR3 size: 15 residues. CDR1 and CDR2 from the germline V gene are SGHRS and YFSETQ. CDR3 sequence (DNA): TGCGCCAGCAGCTACGGGACTAGCGGGTACAATGAGCGGTTCTTC. Protein sequence: CASSYGTSGYNERFF.

This clonotype was seen repeatedly, ten times or more. The CDR3 spells CASSLGGHEKLFF. CDR3 nucleotides: TGTGCCAGCAGTTTGGGGGGGCATGAAAAACTGTTTTTT. The rearrangement links TRBV28 to TRBJ1-4, with D possibly TRBD1 on 6 matching bases. V lost 3 bases and J lost 6, with 8 bases in between. Germline V gives CDR1 MDHEN, CDR2 SYDVKM. The CDR3 is made up of 13 amino acids.

This clonotype occurred many times. V gene TRBV10-3 combines with J gene TRBJ2-1, with 8 bases that match TRBD1. Germline CDR1 reads ENHRY; CDR2 reads SYGVKD. V gave up 6 bases and J gave up 3 bases; unmatched junction bases: 7. The CDR3 spans 15 residues. The CDR3 spells CAISLTGDGYNEQFF. The CDR3 bases are TGTGCCATCAGCCTGACAGGGGATGGCTACAATGAGCAGTTCTTC.

This clonotype has at least ten counts. This chain connects TRBV6-1 to TRBJ2-7; 14 positions match TRBD2. Trimming removed 4 bases from V and 2 bases from J; junction bases left unmatched: 7. Looked up from germline, CDR1 is MNHNS and CDR2 is SASEGT. CDR3 size: 17 residues. CDR3 bases: TGTGCCAGCAGTGGAACCCTGACTAGCGGGGGGGCCTACGAGCAGTACGTC. Encoded protein: CASSGTLTSGGAYEQYV.

The chain links TRBV7-2 to TRBJ2-5; TRBD1 matches at 9 bases. V shed 5 bases and J 5 bases; nucleotides not matched to a gene: 12. The length of the CDR3 is 16 residues. Germline CDR1 is SGHTA and CDR2 is FQGNSA. The CDR3 loop is CASSAAGTGSGETQYF. The CDR3 bases are TGTGCCAGCAGCGCCGCCGGGACAGGGTCTGGGGAGACCCAGTACTTC.

This clonotype was observed many times. This CDR3 reads CASSPPGFGGGARETQYF. CDR3 sequence (DNA): TGTGCCAGCAGTCCCCCAGGGTTCGGCGGGGGGGCTCGAGAGACCCAGTACTTC. This chain links TRBV6-2 or TRBV6-3 with TRBJ2-5, with 9 bases fitting TRBD2. V lost 5 bases and J lost 4; bases outside the gene matches: 17. Germline V gene data show CDR1 as MNHEY and CDR2 as SVGEGT. CDR3 length: 18 residues.

Many counts were recorded for this clonotype. The chain's CDR3 is CASSYGAYNEQFF. DNA for the CDR3: TGTGCCAGCAGTTACGGAGCATACAATGAGCAGTTCTTC. The chain combines TRBV6-5 with TRBJ2-1; D is ambiguous. The CDR3 extends over 13 amino acids. Looked up from germline, CDR1 is MNHEY and CDR2 is SVGAGI. V dropped 2 bases and J dropped 4 bases, with 6 bases sitting between them.

This sequence joins TRBV5-5 and TRBJ2-3, with 10 bases lining up with TRBD2. The CDR3 loop spans 15 amino acids. The V segment lost 7 bases and the J segment 8 bases; nucleotides outside the gene matches: 13. CDR1 SGHKS and CDR2 YYEKEE come from the germline V gene (reference sequence). CDR3 residues: CASGPGLARTGTQYF. DNA for the CDR3: TGTGCCAGCGGCCCGGGACTAGCGCGTACGGGTACGCAGTATTTT.

This clonotype was seen many times. The chain employs TRBV5-8 and TRBJ1-3; D is ambiguous. The CDR3 spans 14 residues. Trimming stripped 3 bases from V and 2 bases from J, with 9 bases between. Germline lookup yields CDR1 SGHTS and CDR2 YDEGEE. For the CDR3, the DNA is TGTGCCAGCAGCTCGACCGGGGCTGGAAACACCATATATTTT. This sequence encodes CASSSTGAGNTIYF.

This clonotype was counted many times. The chain joins TRBV2 to TRBJ2-5, with 7 bases identical to TRBD2. The CDR3 is 13 residues long. With 6 bases clipped from V and 7 bases from J, the junction kept 8 bases outside the gene matches. Per the germline V gene, CDR1 is SNHLY and CDR2 is FYNNEI. The CDR3 DNA reads as TGTGCCAGCAGGGGGGAGGGCCTGGGGACCCAGTACTTC. Encoded protein: CASRGEGLGTQYF.

This clonotype was counted many times. This sequence joins TRBV7-9 and TRBJ1-1; no clear D gene. CDR3 length: 14 amino acids. V lost 1 base to trimming and J lost 0 bases, with 6 bases between them. CDR1 SEHNR and CDR2 FQNEAQ come from the germline V gene (reference sequence). In DNA, the CDR3 is TGTGCCAGCAGCTTAGGAATTATGAACACTGAAGCTTTCTTT. Translation gives CASSLGIMNTEAFF.

In its sample, this clonotype was seen many times. In nucleotides, the CDR3 is TGTGCCAGCACAGAAAGCTCCTACGAGCAGTACTTC. It is translated as CASTESSYEQYF. V and J are TRBV2 and TRBJ2-7; D uncertain. The CDR3 is 12 amino acids. Trimming left V 7 bases short and J 0 bases short, with 7 bases between. In germline, CDR1 is SNHLY, CDR2 FYNNEI.

This clonotype was recorded at least ten times. The chain links TRBV11-3 to TRBJ2-1, with 8 bases that match TRBD1. J gave up 5 bases and V 5 bases, and 8 bases lay outside the gene matches. Germline CDR1 reads SGHNT; CDR2 reads YENEEA. The CDR3 runs to 15 residues. The CDR3 here is CASSHWDRLNNEQFF. CDR3 DNA sequence: TGTGCCAGCAGCCACTGGGACAGGCTAAACAATGAGCAGTTCTTC. Based on the CDR3 plus reference TRBV11-3 and TRBJ2-1, the full variable domain is EAGVVQSPRYKIIEKKQPVAFWCNPISGHNTLYWYLQNLGQGPELLIRYENEEAVDDSQLPKDRFSAERLKGVDSTLKIQPAELGDSAVYLCASSHWDRLNNEQFFGPGTRLTVL.

The chain carries TRBV19 and TRBJ2-7; 7 nucleotides match TRBD1. CDR3 length equals 14 residues. Germline V gene data show CDR1 as LNHDA and CDR2 as SQIVND (reference sequence). The junction had 13 bases not matched to a gene; V was cut back by 5 bases and J by 9 bases. CDR3 sequence reads: CASSYRGIPDTQYV. The CDR3 DNA reads TGTGCCAGTAGTTACAGGGGAATCCCAGATACGCAGTACGTC.

This clonotype was found many times. The rearrangement links TRBV28 to TRBJ1-6, with D hard to call. The length of the CDR3 is 12 residues. CDR1 is MDHEN and CDR2 is SYDVKM in the germline V gene. V was cut by 6 bases and J by 9 bases, with 9 bases left in between. CDR3 amino acids: CASSLTSSPLHF. The CDR3 DNA reads TGTGCCAGCAGCCTCACGAGTTCACCCCTCCACTTT.

This clonotype was found many times. The J gene is TRBJ1-4, the V gene TRBV2, with no clear D. There are 12 residues in the CDR3. Germline V gene lookup returns CDR1 SNHLY and CDR2 FYNNEI. V lost 10 bases and J lost 10, with 16 bases in between. Here the CDR3 DNA reads TGTGCCACCCGGGCGGGGATTGGAAAACTGTTTTTT. It yields the protein CATRAGIGKLFF.